This T cell receptor (beta chain) was found in a study of blood T cell dynamics during melanoma immunotherapy. Across the study: Standard first-line treatment here was pembrolizumab or nivolumab plus ipilimumab in metastatic melanoma.

The data were produced by immunoSEQ multiplex PCR, yet TCRdb's version contains in-frame clones alone and is incomplete. The sample holds about 28,000 clones, around four fifths seen once. CDR1 and CDR2 (germline): DFQATT, SNEGSKA (reference sequence). The CDR3 totals 11 residues. The germline V and J ends were trimmed by 2 bases and 2 bases, with 4 bases remaining between them. Specified time point: week 3, after first cycle of checkpoint inhibitor. The TCR sequence derives from a human donor with melanoma. The rearrangement joins TRBV20-1 to TRBJ2-7; D is unclear. Sequencing used blood, obtained from a patient treated with checkpoint blockade. The CDR3 DNA reads TGCAGTGCTAGAAACACCTACGAGCAGTACTTC. The encoded protein is CSARNTYEQYF.